This is a list of T cell receptor beta chains from one sample in a study of cytomegalovirus exposure and HLA in healthy donors. Measured with immunoSEQ multiplex PCR; TCRdb has only the in-frame clones, and not every one. The data hold about 190,000 clones, with about four fifths observed a single time. Sequencing was performed on PBMCs. Receptors were obtained from a woman aged 40 to 50 in good health and CMV-seronegative. CDR3s include the opening cysteine and the closing phenylalanine or tryptophan.

v_gene	j_gene	CDR3aa
TRBV7-7	TRBJ2-1	CASSSDRDHNEQFF
TRBV30	TRBJ2-5	CAWSRRGQPVRRTQYF
TRBV4-3	TRBJ2-5	CASSHGRTEETQYF
TRBV4-2	TRBJ1-1	CASSQDPDRWVTEAFF
TRBV2	TRBJ2-7	CASSVGLAGDGEQYF
TRBV11-3	-	CASSFSYEQYF
TRBV19	TRBJ1-5	CASSIDRGVNQPQHF
TRBV4-2	TRBJ1-2	CASSQEPRSYGYTF
TRBV27	TRBJ2-7	CASMGLDVPEQYF
TRBV7-2	TRBJ2-1	CASTPPGLITYNEQFF
TRBV19	TRBJ2-6	CASDQGGGGANVLTF
TRBV11-2	TRBJ2-5	CASSLKLWGTRGPETQYF